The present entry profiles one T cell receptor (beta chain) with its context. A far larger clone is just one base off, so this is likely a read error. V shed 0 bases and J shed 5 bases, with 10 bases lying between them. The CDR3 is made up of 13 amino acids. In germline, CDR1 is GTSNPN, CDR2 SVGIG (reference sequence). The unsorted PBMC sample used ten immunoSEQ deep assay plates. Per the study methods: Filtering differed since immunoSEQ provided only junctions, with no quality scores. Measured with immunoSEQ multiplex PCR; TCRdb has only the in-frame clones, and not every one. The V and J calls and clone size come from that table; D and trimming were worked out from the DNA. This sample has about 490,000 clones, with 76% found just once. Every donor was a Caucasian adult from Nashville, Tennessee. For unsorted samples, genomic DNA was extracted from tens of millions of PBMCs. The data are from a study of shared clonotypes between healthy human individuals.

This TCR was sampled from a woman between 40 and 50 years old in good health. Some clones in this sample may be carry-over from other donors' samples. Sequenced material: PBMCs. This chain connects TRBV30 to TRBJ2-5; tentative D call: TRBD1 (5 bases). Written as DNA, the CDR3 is TGTGCCTGGAGTGTATTTAAGGGGGAGACCCAGTACTTC. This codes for CAWSVFKGETQYF.